This T cell receptor beta chain came from a study of tissue T cells after allogeneic stem cell transplantation. Study outcomes and limitations: Within patients, tissue anatomy strongly shaped TCR repertoire composition. Alloreactivity or antigen specificity of tissue TCRs was not determined; some clones might be host cells. Only a limited share of tissue TCRs appeared in blood or spleen.

Sequencing of TCRbeta CDR3 at survey depth gave sequences and template counts. Produced via immunoSEQ multiplex PCR; TCRdb's table is partial and in-frame only. In the table there are about 22,000 clones, around 77% of which are singletons. The CDR3 spans 15 residues. Germline CDR1 NSQYPW, CDR2 LRSPGD (reference sequence). Trimming removed 1 base at V and 4 bases at J, with 11 bases between. For this clone: The antigen remains unidentified. The genes and germline here are from mouse. The read is 1 residue too short to cover the CDR3 end, so that end is filled in from the germline J gene.

This chain uses TRBV1 with TRBJ2-1; a weak D match, TRBD2 (7 bases). Sequenced sample: spleen. The TCR sequence derives from a female BALB/c mouse in good health. The strain is characterized by the MHC haplotype H2-d. The covered CDR3 bases are TGCACCTGCAGTGCAGGAGGGGGGGGATATGCTGAGCAGTTC. It encodes CTCSAGGGGYAEQF. The full CDR3 protein reads CTCSAGGGGYAEQFF.